This T cell receptor delta chain was found in a study of delta chains in infants with herpesvirus infections. Looking at the study overall: Ugandan infants were followed prospectively from birth through primary CMV infection.

Germline-derived CDR1 and CDR2 are TSWWSYY and QGS. Trimming cost V 0 bases and J 7 bases; bases outside gene matches: 21. The CDR3 has 21 amino acids. The study, taken as a whole, reports: Absence in CMV-uninfected infants may reflect the detection limit only. Limitations included few samples and no matched controls for race or environment. Public-clonotype frequency seemingly fell with older age at infection.

This clone is labeled medium-sized (0.01 to 0.1%). What it binds is unknown. Reverse transcription of PBMC RNA used primers specific for the gamma and delta chains. TCRdb reanalysed the RT-PCR reads with CATT. This table has over 1,000 delta-chain clones, roughly 7.6% appearing once. This sample comprised peripheral blood, obtained at time point 2 of longitudinal follow-up. The source is a human donor who was a Ugandan infant, either HIV-exposed or HIV-unexposed (not recorded which). The genes are TRDV1 and TRDJ2; TRDD3 matches 9 bases. In nucleotides, the CDR3 is TGTGCTCTTGGGGAACTAGACGTTCACCTAGCATACTGGGGGAGTCAAGCACAACTCTTCTTT. Translating gives CALGELDVHLAYWGSQAQLFF.